This T cell receptor beta chain stems from a study of cytomegalovirus exposure and HLA in healthy donors. Clones were sequenced by immunoSEQ multiplex PCR, and TCRdb holds only the in-frame ones, with some missing. The sample has roughly 250,000 clones, nearly 90% seen once; the top ten hold 0.37%. The V gene end was trimmed by 3 bases and the J gene end by 4 bases; junction bases not matched to a gene: 2. The CDR3 extends over 12 amino acids. CDR1 and CDR2 (germline): SQVTM, ANQGSEA. The source of this sequence is a woman aged 18-35 years in good health and CMV-seronegative. The sample taken for sequencing was PBMCs. The chain recombines TRBV29-1 with TRBJ1-1, with 7 bases identical to TRBD1. CDR3 loop: CSVDPGGTEAFF. CDR3 bases: TGCAGCGTTGATCCAGGGGGCACTGAAGCTTTCTTT.